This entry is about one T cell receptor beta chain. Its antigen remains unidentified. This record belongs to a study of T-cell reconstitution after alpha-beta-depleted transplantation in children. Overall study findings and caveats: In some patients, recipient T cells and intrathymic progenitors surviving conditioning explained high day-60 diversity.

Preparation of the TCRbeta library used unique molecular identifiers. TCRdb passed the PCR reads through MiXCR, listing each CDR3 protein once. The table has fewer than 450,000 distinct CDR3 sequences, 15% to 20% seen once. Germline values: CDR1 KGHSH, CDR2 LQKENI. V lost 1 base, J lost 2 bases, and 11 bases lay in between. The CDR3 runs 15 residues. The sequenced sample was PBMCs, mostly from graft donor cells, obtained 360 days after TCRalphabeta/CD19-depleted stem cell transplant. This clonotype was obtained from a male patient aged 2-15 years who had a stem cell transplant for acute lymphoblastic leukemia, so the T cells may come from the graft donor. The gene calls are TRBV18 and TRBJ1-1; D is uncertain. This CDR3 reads CASSPRLRGNTEAFF. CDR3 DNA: TGTGCCAGCTCACCACGTCTACGGGGTAACACTGAAGCTTTCTTT.